These T cell receptor beta chains were read from a single sample in a study of OX40 agonist ivuxolimab in advanced cancers. Produced via immunoSEQ multiplex PCR; TCRdb's table is partial and in-frame only. The sample shows about 150,000 clones, 90% of them seen only once. Sequenced here: CD4+ or CD8+ T cells sorted from blood, sampled in a trial of the OX40 agonist ivuxolimab. Every receptor here comes from an adult with an advanced solid tumor such as melanoma, head and neck, liver or kidney cancer. The CDR3 runs from the conserved cysteine through the conserved F or W. The D gene is left open where the match is weak. Rows may omit the clone size; those that give it use once, few, many or a size class.

NA | TRBJ1-4 | TRBV5-1 | TRBD1 | TGCGCCAGCAGCCCATTCAGGGGGCGCGAAGAAAAACTGTTTTTT | CASSPFRGREEKLFF
NA | TRBJ2-6 | TRBV27 | NA | TGTGCCAGCAGTTTAAGTTGGGCGGCAGCCGGGGCCAACGTCCTGACTTTC | CASSLSWAAAGANVLTF
NA | TRBJ2-1 | TRBV29-1 | TRBD2 | TGCAGCGTGGGACTAGCGGTATACAATGAGCAGTTCTTC | CSVGLAVYNEQFF
NA | TRBJ2-3 | TRBV5-1 | NA | TGCGCCAGCAGCTTCACGGGGCCCGAGAGAGGAGATACGCAGTATTTT | CASSFTGPERGDTQYF
NA | TRBJ1-3 | TRBV11-3 | NA | TGTGCCAGCAGCTTGGGGGGGACCTTTGGAAACACCATATATTTT | CASSLGGTFGNTIYF
NA | TRBJ1-4 | TRBV6-1 | NA | TGTGCCAGCAGTGAACCGGGGTCTTTGGTAGAAAAACTGTTTTTT | CASSEPGSLVEKLFF
NA | TRBJ2-1 | TRBV7-3 | NA | TGTGCCAGCAGCCCCCGTGGCAGCTCCCTGGGAAACAATGAGCAGTTCTTC | CASSPRGSSLGNNEQFF
NA | TRBJ2-7 | TRBV9 | TRBD2 | TGTGCCAGCAGCGACCTACTAGCGGGAGCCTCCTACGAGCAGTACTTC | CASSDLLAGASYEQYF
NA | TRBJ1-5 | TRBV30 | NA | TGTGCCTGGAGTGTAGGGTCACTTGATCAGCCCCAGCATTTT | CAWSVGSLDQPQHF
NA | TRBJ2-5 | TRBV5-4 | NA | TGTGCCAGCAGCGGAGATTGGGAGACCCAGTACTTC | CASSGDWETQYF
once | TRBJ2-7 | TRBV28 | NA | TGTGCCAGCAGGGAAGACCTGGGCTCAGGCTCCTACGAGCAGTACTTC | CASREDLGSGSYEQYF
once | TRBJ2-3 | TRBV7-2 | TRBD2 | TGTGCCAGCAGCTTAGCACAGGTGACTAGCGGGAGGGCCGTTTATACGCAGTATTTT | CASSLAQVTSGRAVYTQYF
NA | TRBJ2-2 | TRBV5-1 | TRBD2 | TGCGCCAGCAGCTTGAGACTAGCGGGAGGATCCGGGGAGCTGTTTTTT | CASSLRLAGGSGELFF
NA | TRBJ2-2 | TRBV11-3 | TRBD1 | TGTGCCAGCAGCTTAGGCCCGGGACAGGGGTTGAGGGAGCTGTTTTTT | CASSLGPGQGLRELFF
NA | TRBJ1-5 | TRBV27 | NA | TGTGCCAGCAGTCCCTTACCGGATAGCAATCAGCCCCAGCATTTT | CASSPLPDSNQPQHF
NA | TRBJ2-2 | TRBV18 | TRBD2 | TGTGCCAGCTCACCACAAACCTGGCTAGCGGGGCTCACCTCCGGGGAGCTGTTTTTT | CASSPQTWLAGLTSGELFF
few | TRBJ2-5 | TRBV5-1 | TRBD2 | TGCGCCAGCAGCTCGGGGGGCCAAGAGACCCAGTACTTC | CASSSGGQETQYF
once | TRBJ2-1 | TRBV7-9 | NA | TGTGCCAGCAGCTTAGGTTGGGGCAATGAGCAGTTCTTC | CASSLGWGNEQFF
NA | TRBJ1-2 | TRBV9 | TRBD1 | TGTGCCAGCAGGGGGAACAGGGGGGCCTATGGCTACACCTTC | CASRGNRGAYGYTF
NA | TRBJ2-1 | TRBV30 | TRBD2 | TGTGCCTGGATGGGTAGCGGGAGTTCTGAGCAGTTCTTC | CAWMGSGSSEQFF
NA | TRBJ2-2 | TRBV9 | NA | TGTGCCAGCAGCCCCCCTGGGAGTAACGTGGCCGGGGAGCTGTTTTTT | CASSPPGSNVAGELFF
once | TRBJ2-5 | TRBV19 | NA | TGTGCCAGTAGTATGGTCGGCGAGACCCAGTACTTC | CASSMVGETQYF
NA | TRBJ2-7 | TRBV28 | TRBD2 | TGTGCCAGCAGTCCCGGACTAGCGGGGACCTACGAGCAGTACTTC | CASSPGLAGTYEQYF
NA | TRBJ1-1 | TRBV2 | NA | TGTGCCAGCAGTGAAGCTGGGACCAACGCCACTGAAGCTTTCTTT | CASSEAGTNATEAFF
NA | TRBJ2-5 | TRBV6-5 | NA | TGTGCCAGCAGTTACTCGAGGCGAGACCGGCAGTACTTC | CASSYSRRDRQYF
NA | TRBJ2-1 | TRBV29-1 | NA | TGCAGCGCCGAGGAGGGGGGTGATGAGCAGTTCTTC | CSAEEGGDEQFF
NA | TRBJ1-4 | TRBV5-1 | NA | TGCGCCAGCAGCTTGCAAGGACTCAGGAATGAAAAACTGTTTTTT | CASSLQGLRNEKLFF
once | TRBJ2-5 | TRBV9 | TRBD1 | TGTGCCAGCAGCTTCTCACCGGGACAGGGGCCCCAAGAGACCCAGTACTTC | CASSFSPGQGPQETQYF
NA | TRBJ1-1 | TRBV18 | NA | TGTGCCAGCTCACCCACAACAGGGAACGCTGAAGCTTTCTTT | CASSPTTGNAEAFF
NA | TRBJ2-1 | TRBV7-3 | TRBD1 | TGCGCCAGCAGCCACCCGGACAGGGATGTCAATGAGCAGTTCTTC | CASSHPDRDVNEQFF
NA | TRBJ1-2 | TRBV6-5 | NA | TGTGCCAGCAGCCCCGGGGGGACGAAAAACTATGGCTACACCTTC | CASSPGGTKNYGYTF
NA | TRBJ2-5 | TRBV7-2 | NA | TGTGCCAGCAGCTTAACCTTTCAAGAGACCCAGTACTTC | CASSLTFQETQYF
NA | TRBJ2-7 | TRBV19 | TRBD1 | TGTGCCAGTAGTCTCCCCGACAGGGGGCTTGGATACGAGCAGTACTTC | CASSLPDRGLGYEQYF
NA | TRBJ2-7 | TRBV19 | NA | TGTGCCAGTAGTATAAGGGGGGACGGTACCTTCTACGAGCAGTACTTC | CASSIRGDGTFYEQYF
NA | TRBJ1-2 | TRBV18 | NA | TGTGCCAGCTCGGGAGGGGCGGCTTTCTATGGCTACACCTTC | CASSGGAAFYGYTF
NA | TRBJ1-4 | TRBV7-3 | NA | TGTGCCAGCAGCTTACGAGGGGCCACCAATGAAAAACTGTTTTTT | CASSLRGATNEKLFF
NA | TRBJ1-2 | TRBV5-1 | NA | TGCGCCAGCAGCCCAGGGGAAAAGGGTGGCTACACCTTC | CASSPGEKGGYTF
NA | TRBJ2-2 | TRBV9 | TRBD2 | TGTGCCAGCAGCCCGATTAGCGGGAGTACTTTCACCGGGGAGCTGTTTTTT | CASSPISGSTFTGELFF
NA | TRBJ2-1 | TRBV5-4 | TRBD2 | TGTGCCAGCAGGATGACTAGCGGGAGTGGTAATGAGCAGTTCTTC | CASRMTSGSGNEQFF
NA | TRBJ2-7 | TRBV27 | TRBD1 | TGTGCCAGCAGTTCTCCGGGACAGGGGGCCTACGAGCAGTACTTC | CASSSPGQGAYEQYF
NA | TRBJ2-4 | TRBV5-1 | NA | TGCGCCAGCAGCTCAGGGGACGGCATTCAGTACTTC | CASSSGDGIQYF
NA | TRBJ2-1 | TRBV9 | NA | TGTGCCAGCAGCGTAGCTTCCCTGCACAATGAGCAGTTCTTC | CASSVASLHNEQFF
NA | TRBJ2-2 | TRBV7-2 | NA | TGTGCCAGCAGCCCGAGACTAGTCGGGGAGCTGTTTTTT | CASSPRLVGELFF
NA | TRBJ1-1 | TRBV12-5 | TRBD1 | TGTGCTAGTGGTTCGACAACAGGGGTTGGCACTGAAGCTTTCTTT | CASGSTTGVGTEAFF
NA | TRBJ2-3 | TRBV9 | TRBD2 | TGTGCCAGCAGCGGCCATAGCGGGGGGGTTCGCACAGATACGCAGTATTTT | CASSGHSGGVRTDTQYF
NA | TRBJ2-1 | TRBV2 | TRBD2 | TGTGCCAGCAGTTCCGGGACTAGCAATGAGCAGTTCTTC | CASSSGTSNEQFF
few | TRBJ1-1 | TRBV7-3 | NA | TGTGCCAGCAGCTTAGAGTGGTACACTGAAGCTTTCTTT | CASSLEWYTEAFF
NA | TRBJ1-5 | TRBV19 | NA | TGTGCCAGTGTCCGGGCGTCCGGCCTCGCGAATCAGCCCCAGCATTTT | CASVRASGLANQPQHF
NA | TRBJ2-6 | TRBV19 | TRBD1 | TGTGCCAGTAGTAGGGGACAGGGCTCCGGGGCCAACGTCCTGACTTTC | CASSRGQGSGANVLTF
NA | TRBJ2-7 | TRBV6-6 | NA | TGTGCCAGCAGCCTGGGGGACGAGCAGTACTTC | CASSLGDEQYF
NA | TRBJ1-2 | TRBV5-1 | NA | TGCGCCAGCAGCCCAGAACCGGGACGGATATTCTATGGCTACACCTTC | CASSPEPGRIFYGYTF
NA | TRBJ2-2 | TRBV5-1 | NA | TGCGCCAGCAGCTTTCCGATTGAAGCCGGGGAGCTGTTTTTT | CASSFPIEAGELFF
NA | TRBJ1-2 | TRBV10-3 | TRBD1 | TGTGCCATCAGCTCACAGGGGGCGTTCGAGGGCTACACCTTC | CAISSQGAFEGYTF
NA | TRBJ2-7 | TRBV6-5 | NA | TGTGCCAGCAGTTACTCATCGTCCAGGGGTCTCTACGAGCAGTACTTC | CASSYSSSRGLYEQYF
NA | TRBJ1-2 | TRBV20-1 | NA | TGCAGGGCCGGAGGGGGCTACACCTTC | CRAGGGYTF
NA | TRBJ2-5 | TRBV7-9 | TRBD1 | TGTGCCAGCAGCCCTTTAGGGACAGTCAAAGAGACCCAGTACTTC | CASSPLGTVKETQYF
NA | TRBJ2-3 | TRBV4-3 | TRBD1 | TGCGCCAGCAGCCAGAGGACAGGATACACAGATACGCAGTATTTT | CASSQRTGYTDTQYF
NA | TRBJ2-3 | TRBV5-1 | NA | TGCGCCACCCGGCCCGGGTCCACAGATACGCAGTATTTT | CATRPGSTDTQYF
NA | TRBJ2-3 | TRBV30 | NA | TGTGCCTGGAGTGTAGTCGGCACAGATACGCAGTATTTT | CAWSVVGTDTQYF